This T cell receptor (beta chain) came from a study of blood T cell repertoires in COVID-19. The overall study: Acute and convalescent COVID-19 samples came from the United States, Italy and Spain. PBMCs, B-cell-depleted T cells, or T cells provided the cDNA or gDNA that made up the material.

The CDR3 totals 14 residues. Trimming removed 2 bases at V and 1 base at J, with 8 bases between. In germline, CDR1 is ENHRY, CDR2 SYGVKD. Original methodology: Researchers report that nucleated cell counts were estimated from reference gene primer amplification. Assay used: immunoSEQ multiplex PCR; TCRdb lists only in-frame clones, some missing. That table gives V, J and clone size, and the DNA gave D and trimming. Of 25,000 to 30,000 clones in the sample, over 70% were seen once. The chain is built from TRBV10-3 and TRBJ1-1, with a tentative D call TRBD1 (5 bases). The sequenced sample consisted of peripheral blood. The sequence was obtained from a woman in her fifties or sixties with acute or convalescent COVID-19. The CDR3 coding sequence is TGTGCCATCAGTGAGACAGGTGCGAACACTGAAGCTTTCTTT. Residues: CAISETGANTEAFF.